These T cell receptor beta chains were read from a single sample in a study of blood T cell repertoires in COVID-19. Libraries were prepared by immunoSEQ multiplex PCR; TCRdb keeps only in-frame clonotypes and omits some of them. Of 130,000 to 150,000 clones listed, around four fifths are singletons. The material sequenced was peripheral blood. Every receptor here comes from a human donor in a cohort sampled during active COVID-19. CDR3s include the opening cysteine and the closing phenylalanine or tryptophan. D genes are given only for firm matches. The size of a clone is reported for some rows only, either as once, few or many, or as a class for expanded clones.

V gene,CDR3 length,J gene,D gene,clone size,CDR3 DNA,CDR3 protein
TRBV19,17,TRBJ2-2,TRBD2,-,TGTGCCAGTACCCAGGCCCCCGGGGGGGCAGTCACCGGGGAGCTGTTTTTT,CASTQAPGGAVTGELFF
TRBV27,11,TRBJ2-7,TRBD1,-,TGTGCCAGCAGTCAGACAGGGGGCCTGTACTTC,CASSQTGGLYF
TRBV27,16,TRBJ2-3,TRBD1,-,TGTGCCAGCAGTTCACTTGGACAGGGCGACACAGATACGCAGTATTTT,CASSSLGQGDTDTQYF
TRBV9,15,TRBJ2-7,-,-,TGTGCCAGCAACTCAGGGGCTAGCGGATCCTACGAGCAGTACTTC,CASNSGASGSYEQYF
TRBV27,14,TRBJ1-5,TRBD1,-,TGTGCCAGCAGCAAAGGACAGGGAGGTCAGCCCCAGCATTTT,CASSKGQGGQPQHF
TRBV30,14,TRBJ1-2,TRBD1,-,TGTGCCTGGAGTACTGGACAGGGGCTTGCTGGCTACACCTTC,CAWSTGQGLAGYTF
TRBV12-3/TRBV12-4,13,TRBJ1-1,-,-,TGTGCCAGCAGCCTTAAGGGGGACACTGAAGCTTTCTTT,CASSLKGDTEAFF
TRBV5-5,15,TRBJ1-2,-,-,TGTGCCAGCAGCATCCCACCGACAGCTAACTATGGCTACACCTTC,CASSIPPTANYGYTF
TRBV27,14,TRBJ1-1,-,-,TGTGCCAGCAGTTCCGCGAGGAGGCAGCGAGAAGCTTTCTTT,CASSSARRQREAFF
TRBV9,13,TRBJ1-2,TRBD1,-,TGTGCCAGCAGGAACAGGGGGGACTATGGCTACACCTTC,CASRNRGDYGYTF
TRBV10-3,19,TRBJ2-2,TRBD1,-,TGTGCCATCAGTGCGGTCGACAGGGGGTCCCCTCACGCAGCTCGGGAGCTGTTTTTT,CAISAVDRGSPHAARELFF
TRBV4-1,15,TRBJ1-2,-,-,TGCGCCAGCAGCCAAGATCTTCGGGGAGGCTATGGCTACACCTTC,CASSQDLRGGYGYTF
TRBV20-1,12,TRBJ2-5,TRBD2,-,TGCAGTGCTAGTAGCGGGAAAGAGACCCAGTACTTC,CSASSGKETQYF
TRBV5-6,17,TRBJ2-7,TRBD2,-,TGTGCCAGCAGTTCCCTCCGGCGGGGGGCCGCCGGGGACGAGCAGTACTTC,CASSSLRRGAAGDEQYF
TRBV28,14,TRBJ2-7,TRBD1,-,TGTGCCAGCAGTCTGCCAGGGGGAGACGGCGAGCAGTACTTC,CASSLPGGDGEQYF
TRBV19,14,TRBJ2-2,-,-,TGTGCCAGTAGTCAGACTAGGTCGAGCGGGGAGCTGTTTTTT,CASSQTRSSGELFF
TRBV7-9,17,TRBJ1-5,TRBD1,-,TGTGCCAGCAGCTTAGCTCCGGGACAGGGAGCGGGTCAGCCCCAGCATTTT,CASSLAPGQGAGQPQHF
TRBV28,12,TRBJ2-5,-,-,TGTGCCAGCAGTTTAGCGGTGGAGACCCAGTACTTC,CASSLAVETQYF
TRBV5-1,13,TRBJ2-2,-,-,TGCGCCAGCAGCTTGGCCGTCGGCGGGGAGCTGTTTTTT,CASSLAVGGELFF
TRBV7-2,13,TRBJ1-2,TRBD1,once,TGTGCCAGCAGCTTGGACAGGGTTTATGGCTACACCTTC,CASSLDRVYGYTF
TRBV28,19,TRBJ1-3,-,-,TGTGCCAGCAGTCTCTACCTGGGAGGAGGAGTGGTAACTGGAAACACCATATATTTT,CASSLYLGGGVVTGNTIYF
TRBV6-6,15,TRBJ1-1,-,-,TGTGCCAGCAGTTATACGTCGGACATGAACACTGAAGCTTTCTTT,CASSYTSDMNTEAFF
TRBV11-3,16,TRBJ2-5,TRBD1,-,TGTGCCAGCAGCCCGACCGCCGGGACAGCCCAAGAGACCCAGTACTTC,CASSPTAGTAQETQYF
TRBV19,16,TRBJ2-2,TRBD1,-,TGTGCCAGTAGTCCCGGGACAGGGACGGTTGGCGGGGAGCTGTTTTTT,CASSPGTGTVGGELFF
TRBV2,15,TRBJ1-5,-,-,TGTGCCAGCACTCGGGAGGGGATTAGCAATCAGCCCCAGCATTTT,CASTREGISNQPQHF
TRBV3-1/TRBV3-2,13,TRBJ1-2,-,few,TGTGCCAGCAGCGTGGCGGGGGCCAAAGGCTACACCTTC,CASSVAGAKGYTF
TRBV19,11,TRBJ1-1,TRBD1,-,TGTGCCAGCCGGACAGGGATAGAAGCTTTCTTT,CASRTGIEAFF
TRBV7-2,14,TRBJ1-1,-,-,TGTGCCAGCAGCAACCCCTGGACGGGGGCTGAAGCTTTCTTT,CASSNPWTGAEAFF
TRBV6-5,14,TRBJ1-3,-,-,TGTGCCAGCAGCTCCCCAGGGAACGGAAACACCATATATTTT,CASSSPGNGNTIYF
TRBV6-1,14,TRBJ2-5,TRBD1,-,TGTGCCAGCAGTGAGACAGGGTGGGGCAAGACCCAGTACTTC,CASSETGWGKTQYF
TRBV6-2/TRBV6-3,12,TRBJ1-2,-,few,TGTGCCAGCAGTTACGCGGGGCGTGGCTACACCTTC,CASSYAGRGYTF
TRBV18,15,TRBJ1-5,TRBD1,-,TGTGCCAGCTCCAGGGACAGGAGAAGCAATCAGCCCCAGCATTTT,CASSRDRRSNQPQHF
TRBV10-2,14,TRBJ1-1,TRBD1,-,TGCGCCAGCAGTGATTGGGCAGGGGGCCTTGAAGCTTTCTTT,CASSDWAGGLEAFF
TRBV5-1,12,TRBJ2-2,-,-,TGCGCCAGCGCCGAGACTGTCGGGGAGCTGTTTTTT,CASAETVGELFF
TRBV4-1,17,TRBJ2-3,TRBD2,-,TGCGCCAGCAGCCAAGAGACTAGCGGGGGGTCCACAGATACGCAGTATTTT,CASSQETSGGSTDTQYF
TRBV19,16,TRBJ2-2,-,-,TGTGCCAGTAGTAGTCAGGGTGTAATAAACACCGGGGAGCTGTTTTTT,CASSSQGVINTGELFF
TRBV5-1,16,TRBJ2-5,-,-,TGCGCCAGCAGCTTGGAGGCAGGGGCCGGCCAAGAGACCCAGTACTTC,CASSLEAGAGQETQYF
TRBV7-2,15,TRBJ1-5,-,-,TGTGCCAGCAGCTTAGACGCCGGTGGTGGTCAGCCCCAGCATTTT,CASSLDAGGGQPQHF
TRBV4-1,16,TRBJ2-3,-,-,TGCGCCAGCAGCCAAGTTCCCGGGAGAATCACAGATACGCAGTATTTT,CASSQVPGRITDTQYF
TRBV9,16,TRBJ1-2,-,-,TGTGCCAGCAGCGTAGTAGAGACTTGGAGTTTCTATGGCTACACCTTC,CASSVVETWSFYGYTF
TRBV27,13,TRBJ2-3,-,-,TGTGCCAGCAGGGCTCCCCTCACAGATACGCAGTATTTT,CASRAPLTDTQYF
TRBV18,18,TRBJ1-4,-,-,TGTGCCAGCTCACTCAATCTGGTTGGGGGCTCGACTAATGAAAAACTGTTTTTT,CASSLNLVGGSTNEKLFF
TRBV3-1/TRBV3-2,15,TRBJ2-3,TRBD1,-,TGTGCCAGCAGCTACGACAGGGAAGATCCAGATACGCAGTATTTT,CASSYDREDPDTQYF
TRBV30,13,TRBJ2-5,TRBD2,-,TGTGCCTGGAGTGTGCGGGGGTCCGCGACCCAGTACTTC,CAWSVRGSATQYF
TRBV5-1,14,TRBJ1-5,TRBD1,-,TGCGCCAGCAGCTCCGGGACAGGGAGCGAGCCCCAGCATTTT,CASSSGTGSEPQHF
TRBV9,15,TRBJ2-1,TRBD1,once,TGTGCCAGCAGCGTGGGGACAGGGAGTTACAATGAGCAGTTCTTC,CASSVGTGSYNEQFF
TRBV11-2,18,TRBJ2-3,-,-,TGTGCCAGCAGCTTAGGTGTAGTTGCGGGGGCCTCCCTGAATACGCAGTATTTT,CASSLGVVAGASLNTQYF
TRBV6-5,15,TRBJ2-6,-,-,TGTGCCAGCAGTTACGCCCAGGGTGGGGCCAACGTCCTGACTTTC,CASSYAQGGANVLTF
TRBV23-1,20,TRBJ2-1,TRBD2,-,TGCGCCAGCAGTCAATCCACCTCTAGCGGGGGGGACTACTCCTACAATGAGCAGTTCTTC,CASSQSTSSGGDYSYNEQFF
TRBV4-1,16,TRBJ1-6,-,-,TGCGCCAGCAGCCAAGTGGTAAGGACGGGAGATTCACCCCTCCACTTT,CASSQVVRTGDSPLHF
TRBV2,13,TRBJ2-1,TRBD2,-,TGTGCCAGCGGAGGTCTAGCGGGCAATGAGCAGTTCTTC,CASGGLAGNEQFF
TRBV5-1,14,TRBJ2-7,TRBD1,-,TGCGCCAGCAGCTCACAGGGGGGATCCTACGAGCAGTACTTC,CASSSQGGSYEQYF
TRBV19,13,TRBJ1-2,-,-,TGTGCCAGTACCCCACCAGGGCTCCAGGGCTACACCTTC,CASTPPGLQGYTF
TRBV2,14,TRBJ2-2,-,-,TGTGCCAGCAAGGGCTTAGGGGGCACCGGGGAGCTGTTTTTT,CASKGLGGTGELFF